This T cell receptor beta chain comes out of a study of shared T cell receptors in the human thymus. The CDR3 covers 11 residues. V lost 2 bases and J lost 11, with 12 bases in between. Germline lookup yields CDR1 SQVTM and CDR2 ANQGSEA. TCRdb's table, derived via immunoSEQ multiplex PCR, lists solely in-frame clones and lacks some. The top ten hold approximately 0.011% of the sample, which has hundreds of thousands of clones, around nine tenths seen once. The sample was also linked to a second study, of human thymus T cells.

Sequenced material: thymocytes. The chain recombines TRBV29-1 with TRBJ1-1; tentative D call: TRBD1 (6 bases). The receptor's source is a boy younger than two with a congenital heart defect. CDR3 nucleotide sequence: TGCAGCGTTGAAACAGGGTATTCGGCTTTCTTT. Translating it yields CSVETGYSAFF.